This is a list of T cell receptor beta chains from one sample in a study of shared clonotypes between healthy human individuals. TCRdb's copy holds only in-frame clones and misses some; the assay was immunoSEQ multiplex PCR. The repertoire has about 600,000 clones, nearly 98% of them found once; the top ten carry roughly 0.29%. Sequenced input: naive CD8+ T cells sorted from blood. The receptors shown here come from a man aged 25-45 years in good health. Each CDR3 is given with its conserved first and last residue. A D gene is named only where the DNA matches it firmly. Only some rows state a clone size, as once, few, many or a class for expanded clones.

clone_size,v_call,cdr3_length,d_call,j_call,cdr3_nt,cdr3_aa
.,TRBV4-1,15,.,TRBJ1-1,TGCGCCAGCAGCCAAGGTGTCGGCAGGGACACTGAAGCTTTCTTT,CASSQGVGRDTEAFF
.,TRBV7-8,16,TRBD1,TRBJ1-5,TGTGCCAGCAGCTCGAGGACAGGGAAAGAGCATCAGCCCCAGCATTTT,CASSSRTGKEHQPQHF
.,TRBV28,18,TRBD2,TRBJ2-3,TGTGCCAGCAGTAGCCAGATTCCTAGCGGGCCCAGAGGGGATACGCAGTATTTT,CASSSQIPSGPRGDTQYF
.,TRBV9,13,.,TRBJ1-2,TGTGCCAGCAAGATGGGGGCAGGTCAGGGCTACACCTTC,CASKMGAGQGYTF
.,TRBV18,15,.,TRBJ2-7,TGTGCCAGCTCACGTTCAGGGGACGGTTACTACGAGCAGTACTTC,CASSRSGDGYYEQYF
.,TRBV6-6,12,.,TRBJ2-1,TGTGCCAGCAGTTACTCCCGGGCTATGCAGTTCTTC,CASSYSRAMQFF
.,TRBV7-8,16,TRBD1,TRBJ2-1,TGTGCCAGCAGCCCGTGGGACCAGGGGGCTTACAATGAGCAGTTCTTC,CASSPWDQGAYNEQFF
.,TRBV9,15,TRBD2,TRBJ2-7,TGTGCCAGCAGCGTAGGTAGCGGGAGCGGCTACGAGCAGTACTTC,CASSVGSGSGYEQYF
.,TRBV15,12,.,TRBJ2-7,TGTGCCACCAGCAGAGATTCTCCCGAGCAGTACTTC,CATSRDSPEQYF
.,TRBV25-1,12,TRBD1,TRBJ2-7,TGTGCCAGCAGCCAGGGGGACTACGAGCAGTACTTC,CASSQGDYEQYF
.,TRBV4-1,15,.,TRBJ2-3,TGCGCCAGCCTCGTAGTTGGGGAGGAAGAAGATACGCAGTATTTT,CASLVVGEEEDTQYF
.,TRBV2,15,.,TRBJ1-5,TGTGCCAGCAGTGACGTGGCGAATAGCAATCAGCCCCAGCATTTT,CASSDVANSNQPQHF
.,TRBV7-2,14,TRBD1,TRBJ1-2,TGTGCCAGCAGCTTCGGACAGGTTTACTATGGCTACACCTTC,CASSFGQVYYGYTF
.,TRBV11-2,16,.,TRBJ2-1,TGTGCCAGCAGCCCCCGGAGGGCCATGTCCTACAATGAGCAGTTCTTC,CASSPRRAMSYNEQFF
.,TRBV27,11,.,TRBJ2-1,TGTGCCAGCAGGCGGAACAATGAGCAGTTCTTC,CASRRNNEQFF
once,TRBV9,13,.,TRBJ1-2,TGTGCCAGCACCGTGGCAGGAGCCTATGGCTACACCTTC,CASTVAGAYGYTF
once,TRBV7-9,16,.,TRBJ2-5,TGTGCCAGCAGCTTAGTTGGTCTTAGGTTAGAAGAGACCCAGTACTTC,CASSLVGLRLEETQYF
.,TRBV27,16,TRBD1,TRBJ2-1,TGTGCCAGCAGTTTTGGACAGGGGGCCCCCTACAATGAGCAGTTCTTC,CASSFGQGAPYNEQFF
.,TRBV30,13,TRBD1,TRBJ2-7,TGTGCCTGGAGTAGTGGACAGGGTAGCGAGCAGTACTTC,CAWSSGQGSEQYF
.,TRBV14,14,.,TRBJ2-7,TGTGCCAGCAGCCAAGGATTGGGGGGCGGCGAGCAGTACTTC,CASSQGLGGGEQYF